This T cell receptor beta chain was identified during a study of a mutant IDH1 vaccine in newly diagnosed glioma. Overall study: The study started vaccination 4-6 weeks after radiotherapy alone, or with temozolomide cycles. The therapy given earlier, which was standard therapy, consisted of radiotherapy, temozolomide, or both, and most of the patients received both.

Note on this clone: Its antigen is still unknown.

Indicated time point: week 47, end of study. Every vaccination contained 300 ug of the mutant IDH1 20-mer peptide and was paired with topical imiquimod. Astrocytomas that were new, WHO grade 3 or 4, IDH1-mutant and ATRX-lost were present in the donors. Using immunoSEQ multiplex PCR, the repertoire was profiled, and TCRdb retains in-frame clones only, with some absent. The repertoire holds approximately 34,000 clones, with approximately 89% as singletons. This TCR was sampled from a man in his forties with glioma. Sequencing used PBMCs, obtained from a glioma patient whose treatment included an IDH1 peptide vaccine.

The CDR3 nucleotides are TGTGCCAGCAGCGAAATGTGGGGGGTAGATCAGCCCCAGCATTTT. Translating it yields CASSEMWGVDQPQHF. The gene calls are TRBV6-4 and TRBJ1-5; tentative D call: TRBD1 (5 bases). Between the trimmed V and J ends, which lost 6 bases and 5 bases, there was a span of 17 bases. The CDR3 has 15 residues. Looked up from germline, CDR1 is MRHNA and CDR2 is SNTAGT.